The source of this T cell receptor (beta chain) is a study of T cells in localized non-small cell lung cancer. On this clone itself: Its specificity is unknown.

Using immunoSEQ multiplex PCR, the repertoire was profiled, and TCRdb retains in-frame clones only, with some absent. Of around 35,000 clones listed, approximately 89% are singletons. The study, taken as a whole, reports: Uninvolved adjacent lung showed peak T cell clonality, exceeding tumor.

The sequence came from a female donor older than 55 with stage II lung adenocarcinoma. This specimen consisted of peripheral blood mononuclear cells, obtained before any cancer treatment.

CDR3: CSVATGGSAGELFF. CDR3 sequence (DNA): TGCAGCGTTGCGACAGGGGGTTCGGCCGGGGAGCTGTTTTTT. The chain has TRBV29-1 and TRBJ2-2, with 9 bases that match TRBD1. The CDR3 spans 14 residues. Per the germline V gene, CDR1 is SQVTM and CDR2 is ANQGSEA. With 4 bases clipped from V and 6 bases from J, the junction kept 6 bases outside the gene matches.